The 24 T cell receptor beta chains reported below all come from one sample, sequenced in a study of ipilimumab plus nivolumab after autologous stem cell transplantation. Produced via immunoSEQ multiplex PCR; TCRdb's table is partial and in-frame only. This sample has approximately 84,000 clones; nearly 85% occur once, and the top ten carry less than 2.5%. The sample here was PBMCs, taken in a trial of ipilimumab plus nivolumab as post-transplant consolidation. The receptors stem from a male donor with diffuse large B-cell lymphoma.

The chain joins TRBV11-2 to TRBJ2-5; no reliable D call. The end of the DNA is better explained by TRBJ2-7, so the J call may be wrong. Germline CDR1 SGHAT, CDR2 FQNNGV. The CDR3 runs 11 residues. CDR3 nucleotides: TGTGCCAGCAGCTTATACTACGAGCAGTACTTC. As protein: CASSLYYEQYF.

The V call is TRBV7-2, the J call TRBJ2-3; maybe TRBD1 (5 bases). CDR3 size: 13 residues. Trimming cost V 4 bases and J 7 bases, with 12 bases left between them. From germline, CDR1 is SGHTA and CDR2 FQGNSA. CDR3 protein: CASSSQGPNTQYF. The DNA of the CDR3 is TGTGCCAGCAGCTCCCAGGGTCCAAATACGCAGTATTTT.

The V and J genes are TRBV5-4 and TRBJ2-7; a weak D match, TRBD1 (6 bases). V gave up 3 bases and J gave up 7 bases, with 17 bases separating them. Looked up from germline, CDR1 is SGHNT and CDR2 is YYREEE (reference sequence). This CDR3 has 14 amino acids. The CDR3 DNA sequence: TGTGCCAGCAGCTCTTGGACAGCCGCGAGGGAGCAGTACTTC. Translation: CASSSWTAAREQYF.

The table lists this clone with a few counts. The chain recombines TRBV7-2 with TRBJ1-3, with a tentative D call TRBD1 (5 bases). The germline V gene has CDR1 SGHTA and CDR2 FQGNSA. CDR3 length equals 16 residues. Trimming cost V 5 bases and J 4 bases, with 18 bases left between them. CDR3 loop: CASSLNPRDGGNTIYF. The CDR3 DNA is TGTGCCAGCAGCCTCAATCCCCGGGACGGCGGAAACACCATATATTTT.

This clone was detected only once. The chain joins TRBV19 to TRBJ1-2; D perhaps matches TRBD1 (6 bases). Trimming shortened V by 5 bases and J by 3 bases, and 13 bases separated the two germline ends. The CDR3 sequence is 14 residues long. Germline CDR1 and CDR2: LNHDA and SQIVND (reference sequence). In DNA form, the CDR3 reads TGTGCCAGTAGTGTATCAGGGGTTGACTATGGCTACACCTTC. This encodes CASSVSGVDYGYTF.

The chain uses TRBV29-1 and TRBJ1-2, with 7 positions matching TRBD1. CDR1 is SQVTM, CDR2 ANQGSEA, per germline. The length of the CDR3 is 13 residues. J gave up 2 bases and V 4 bases, and 4 bases lay outside the gene matches. Here the CDR3 reads CSVAQGVNYGYTF. Here the CDR3 DNA reads TGCAGCGTTGCGCAGGGGGTCAACTATGGCTACACCTTC. Complete variable domain (other parts from reference TRBV29-1 and TRBJ1-2): SAVISQKPSRDICQRGTSLTIQCQVDSQVTMMFWYRQQPGQSLTLIATANQGSEATYESGFVIDKFPISRPNLTFSTLTVSNMSPEDSSIYLCSVAQGVNYGYTFGSGTRLTVV.

This chain's CDR3 is CATSRDEGAWETQYF. For the CDR3, the DNA is TGTGCCACCAGCAGAGATGAGGGGGCCTGGGAGACCCAGTACTTC. J is TRBJ2-5 and V is TRBV15; 7 nucleotides line up with TRBD1. Germline V gives CDR1 LNHNV, CDR2 YYDKDF (reference sequence). Trimming removed 0 bases from V and 5 bases from J; junction bases left unmatched: 6. The CDR3 consists of 15 residues.

The rearrangement links TRBV19 to TRBJ2-3; 8 positions match TRBD2. CDR1 and CDR2 (germline): LNHDA, SQIVND (reference sequence). The CDR3 loop spans 14 amino acids. V lost 4 bases and J lost 3; bases outside the gene matches: 3. The CDR3 spells CASSRGLGTDTQYF. For the CDR3, the DNA is TGTGCCAGTAGTAGGGGACTAGGGACAGATACGCAGTATTTT.

The CDR3, as DNA: TGTGCCAGCAGTAAGGGACTAGCGGGGGATCCGAACACCGGGGAGCTGTTTTTT. The encoded protein is CASSKGLAGDPNTGELFF. V is TRBV6-4 and J is TRBJ2-2; 14 bases fit TRBD2. The germline CDR1 and CDR2 sequences are MRHNA and SNTAGT. The CDR3 sequence is 18 residues long. The J segment lost 0 bases and the V segment lost 5 bases, leaving 5 bases of the junction unmatched.

This chain uses TRBV27 with TRBJ1-4; D might be TRBD1 (6 bases). This CDR3 contains 15 residues. Trimming left V 5 bases short and J 2 bases short, with 12 bases between. Germline CDR1 reads MNHEY; CDR2 reads SMNVEV (reference sequence). In nucleotides, the CDR3 is TGTGCCAGCAGTCGCAACAGGGACACTAATGAAAAACTGTTTTTT. Translation gives CASSRNRDTNEKLFF.

The gene calls are TRBV10-1 and TRBJ1-5; 9 positions match TRBD1. CDR1 is WNHNN and CDR2 is SYGVQD in the germline V gene (reference sequence). Trimming removed 2 bases from V and 2 bases from J; junction bases left unmatched: 7. This CDR3 is built from 17 residues. CDR3 protein: CASSEPDRGWGNQPQHF. CDR3 DNA sequence: TGCGCCAGCAGTGAGCCGGACAGGGGTTGGGGCAATCAGCCCCAGCATTTT.

This clone has a single count. The rearrangement links TRBV7-2 to TRBJ1-1; 7 bases line up with TRBD1. Germline V CDR1 and CDR2: SGHTA, FQGNSA. With 2 bases clipped from V and 1 base from J, the junction kept 4 bases outside the gene matches. The CDR3 covers 15 residues. Here the CDR3 reads CASSLSRTGNTEAFF. The CDR3 nucleotides are TGTGCCAGCAGCTTAAGCCGGACAGGGAACACTGAAGCTTTCTTT.

This clone was seen a handful of times. The chain is built from TRBV4-1 and TRBJ2-2, with TRBD1 identical over 7 bases. J was trimmed by 5 bases and V by 0 bases; bases with no gene match: 3. The CDR3 contains 15 residues. Looked up from germline, CDR1 is MGHRA and CDR2 is YSYEKL. The CDR3 nucleotides are TGCGCCAGCAGCCAAGACAGGGGGTTTACCGGGGAGCTGTTTTTT. Translating it yields CASSQDRGFTGELFF.

This clone came up once. V and J are TRBV2 and TRBJ1-4; no definite D call. The CDR3 runs 14 residues. V lost 6 bases, J lost 0 bases, and 8 bases lay in between. Germline values: CDR1 SNHLY, CDR2 FYNNEI. CDR3 coding DNA: TGTGCCAGCAGGATGCAGACAACTAATGAAAAACTGTTTTTT. Encoded protein: CASRMQTTNEKLFF.

The table lists this clone with a count of one. The rearrangement joins TRBV5-1 to TRBJ2-2, with D unclear. V lost 6 bases and J 0 bases, leaving 9 bases between the germline ends. Germline-derived CDR1 and CDR2 are SGHRS and YFSETQ. CDR3 length equals 14 residues. The DNA of the CDR3 is TGCGCCAGCAAAGGGTCGCCGAACACCGGGGAGCTGTTTTTT. Residues: CASKGSPNTGELFF.

The V call is TRBV11-2, the J call TRBJ1-2; D is undetermined. Per the germline V gene, CDR1 is SGHAT and CDR2 is FQNNGV. The germline V and J ends were trimmed by 5 bases and 8 bases, with 15 bases remaining between them. CDR3 size: 13 residues. The CDR3 sequence is CASSPARSSGYTF. The CDR3 nucleotides read TGTGCCAGCAGCCCCGCCCGGAGTAGCGGCTACACCTTC.

The chain links TRBV7-2 to TRBJ2-3, with D perhaps TRBD2 (5 bases). V shed 3 bases and J shed 6 bases, with 10 bases lying between them. This CDR3 is built from 13 residues. Germline CDR1 is SGHTA and CDR2 is FQGNSA. CDR3 nucleotide sequence: TGTGCCAGCAGCTTTTCTCCGGGGGATACGCAGTATTTT. Its protein product is CASSFSPGDTQYF.

The J gene is TRBJ1-5, the V gene TRBV5-1; a possible D gene is TRBD1 (6 bases). Trimming removed 3 bases at V and 7 bases at J, with 14 bases between. Germline CDR1 and CDR2: SGHRS and YFSETQ. This CDR3 is 14 amino acids long. The CDR3 DNA is TGCGCCAGCAGCTCGGGTGGGGGCGACCAGCCCCAGCATTTT. Residues: CASSSGGGDQPQHF.

The V gene is TRBV5-1, the J gene TRBJ1-1, with D possibly being TRBD1 (5 bases). The CDR3 extends over 15 amino acids. Trimming left V 0 bases short and J 3 bases short, with 12 bases between. Germline lookup yields CDR1 SGHRS and CDR2 YFSETQ. As DNA, the CDR3 is TGCGCCAGCAGCTTGGAGGGGCCGAGGTACACTGAAGCTTTCTTT. Residues: CASSLEGPRYTEAFF.

This chain connects TRBV6-6 to TRBJ2-3; D uncertain. With 2 bases removed from V and 5 bases from J, the gap between germline ends came to 11 bases. The CDR3 is 14 amino acids. Germline lookup yields CDR1 MNHNY and CDR2 SVGAGI (reference sequence). CDR3 protein: CASSYGAPLDTQYF. CDR3 coding DNA: TGTGCCAGCAGTTACGGAGCTCCGTTAGATACGCAGTATTTT.

This sequence joins TRBV5-4 and TRBJ2-1, with 7 bases aligning to TRBD1. Germline V gives CDR1 SGHNT, CDR2 YYREEE (reference sequence). This CDR3 is 15 amino acids long. V lost 4 bases and J lost 5; bases outside the gene matches: 9. In DNA form, the CDR3 reads TGTGCCAGCAGCCCCGGGACAGCCGGCGACAATGAGCAGTTCTTC. Residues: CASSPGTAGDNEQFF.

This clone was picked up a small number of times. J is TRBJ2-3 and V is TRBV4-2; D is unresolved. Germline lookup yields CDR1 LGHNA and CDR2 YNFKEQ. The V end was cut by 1 base, the J end by 5 bases, with 13 bases between. CDR3 length equals 15 residues. CDR3 protein: CASSQGPQQVDTQYF. The DNA of the CDR3 is TGTGCCAGCAGCCAAGGTCCCCAGCAGGTAGATACGCAGTATTTT.

This clone has just one count. The CDR3 bases are TGCGCCAGCAGCTTCACGGGAGGGGAGGAAAAACTGTTTTTT. Protein: CASSFTGGEEKLFF. This chain links TRBV5-1 with TRBJ1-4, with D possibly being TRBD1 (5 bases). Germline CDR1 SGHRS, CDR2 YFSETQ. The CDR3 contains 14 residues. Trimming removed 2 bases at V and 8 bases at J, with 13 bases between.

The CDR3 here is CASSLNRQGYTF. CDR3 DNA: TGTGCCAGCAGTTTAAACCGTCAGGGCTACACCTTC. J is TRBJ1-2 and V is TRBV28; D uncertain. Trimming cost V 2 bases and J 8 bases, with 9 bases left between them. The CDR3 loop spans 12 amino acids. The V gene's germline CDR1 is MDHEN and CDR2 SYDVKM.